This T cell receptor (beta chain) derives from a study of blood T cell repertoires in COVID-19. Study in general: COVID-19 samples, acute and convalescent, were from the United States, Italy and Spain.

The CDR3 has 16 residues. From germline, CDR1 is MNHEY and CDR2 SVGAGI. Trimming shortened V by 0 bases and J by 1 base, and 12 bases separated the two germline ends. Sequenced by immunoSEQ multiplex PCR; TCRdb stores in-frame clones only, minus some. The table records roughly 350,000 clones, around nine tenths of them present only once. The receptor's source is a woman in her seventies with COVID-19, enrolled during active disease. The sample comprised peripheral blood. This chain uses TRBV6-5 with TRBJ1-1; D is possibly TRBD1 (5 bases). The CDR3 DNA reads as TGTGCCAGCAGTTACTCGGGGCAAACGAAGAACACTGAAGCTTTCTTT. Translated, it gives CASSYSGQTKNTEAFF.